One sample yielded the 22 T cell receptor beta chains listed below, sequenced in a study of T-cell memory formation after mild COVID-19. Via MiXCR, TCRdb re-called the 5' RACE reads, giving one row per CDR3 protein. Of about 270,000 distinct CDR3 sequences listed, roughly 17% are singletons. The sequenced sample consisted of PBMCs or a T cell subset sorted from them (not recorded which). The receptor set was obtained from a man aged 18 to 29 who had mild COVID-19 (a few samples of this study predate the infection). Cell type and time point are not known.

This rearrangement joins TRBV7-6 to TRBJ2-5; no definite D call. CDR3 size: 11 residues. Per the germline V gene, CDR1 is SGHVS and CDR2 is FNYEAQ. V dropped 5 bases and J dropped 5 bases, with 6 bases sitting between them. CDR3 in amino acids: CASSQMETQYF. The CDR3 coding sequence is TGTGCCAGCAGCCAGATGGAGACCCAGTACTTC.

The rearrangement links TRBV3-1 to TRBJ2-2, with D unclear. This CDR3 contains 15 residues. Deletions cut 4 bases from V and 1 base from J, with 10 bases between. Germline CDR1 LGHDT, CDR2 YNNKEL (reference sequence). The CDR3 loop reads CASSRLALNTGELFF. The DNA for the CDR3 is TGTGCCAGCAGCCGTCTCGCCCTGAACACCGGGGAGCTGTTTTTT.

Here the CDR3 reads CASSSRDRGNTGELFF. DNA of the CDR3: TGTGCCAGCAGCAGCAGGGACAGGGGGAACACCGGGGAGCTGTTTTTT. The chain is built from TRBV7-9 and TRBJ2-2; 10 nucleotides line up with TRBD1. V lost 5 bases to trimming and J lost 1 base; unmatched junction nucleotides: 4. Per germline, CDR1 SEHNR and CDR2 FQNEAQ (reference sequence). This CDR3 is built from 16 residues.

This clonotype was recorded a few times. The chain has TRBV9 and TRBJ1-2, with D perhaps matching TRBD1 (5 bases). The length of the CDR3 is 17 residues. The germline V and J ends were trimmed by 3 bases and 0 bases, with 18 bases remaining between them. Per germline, CDR1 SGDLS and CDR2 YYNGEE. The CDR3 sequence is CASSGLSKDNANYGYTF. CDR3 bases: TGTGCCAGCAGCGGCCTATCAAAGGACAACGCTAACTATGGCTACACCTTC. Using reference TRBV9 and TRBJ1-2 for the parts outside the CDR3, the full variable domain is DSGVTQTPKHLITATGQRVTLRCSPRSGDLSVYWYQQSLDQGLQFLIQYYNGEERAKGNILERFSAQQFPDLHSELNLSSLELGDSALYFCASSGLSKDNANYGYTFGSGTRLTVV.

The genes are TRBV6-5 and TRBJ1-1; the D is unclear. V gave up 6 bases and J gave up 0 bases, with 14 bases separating them. Germline loops: CDR1 MNHEY, CDR2 SVGAGI. The CDR3 totals 15 residues. The CDR3 region has the DNA TGTGCCAGCAGAACTTACGGGGAGATGAACACTGAAGCTTTCTTT. This translates into CASRTYGEMNTEAFF.

This clonotype was picked up a small number of times. This chain joins TRBV6-5 and TRBJ1-1, with D tentatively TRBD1 (5 bases). The germline V gene has CDR1 MNHEY and CDR2 SVGAGI. The V and J ends lost 6 bases and 3 bases respectively, with 17 bases between them. The CDR3 has 15 amino acids. In DNA form, the CDR3 reads TGTGCCAGCAGAACGGCCCGGGGCGTCTACACTGAAGCTTTCTTT. Protein product: CASRTARGVYTEAFF.

This clonotype turned up a few times. The CDR3 bases are TGTGCCAGCAGCTTCGGGCTGTCTGCCGGGGAGCTGTTTTTT. Its translation is CASSFGLSAGELFF. The rearrangement uses TRBV11-2 and TRBJ2-2; D ambiguous. The V gene lost 3 bases and the J gene lost 6 bases, with 11 bases spanning the gap. CDR1 SGHAT and CDR2 FQNNGV come from the germline V gene. This CDR3 spans 14 amino acids.

This clonotype came up a few times. The chain joins TRBV5-1 to TRBJ1-2; 9 nucleotides line up with TRBD1. Germline CDR1 and CDR2: SGHRS and YFSETQ. V lost 4 bases, J lost 7 bases, and 14 bases stayed unmatched. The CDR3 is 16 amino acids. CDR3 bases: TGCGCCAGCAGCAGCGGGACAGGGATTCTTGGATCTGGCTACACCTTC. It yields the protein CASSSGTGILGSGYTF.

This clonotype has only a few counts. The chain links TRBV27 to TRBJ1-3, with unresolved D. Per germline, CDR1 MNHEY and CDR2 SMNVEV (reference sequence). The germline V and J ends were trimmed by 5 bases and 3 bases, with 14 bases remaining between them. CDR3 size: 15 residues. The CDR3 DNA sequence: TGTGCCAGCAGTGCGACTGGGGTGGTTGGAAACACCATATATTTT. Translation gives CASSATGVVGNTIYF.

In this sample, this clonotype turned up a few times. The chain couples TRBV6-6 to TRBJ1-5; D might be TRBD1 (5 bases). Trimming removed 7 bases from V and 7 bases from J, with 14 bases in between. The CDR3 has 13 amino acids. Germline assignment: CDR1 MNHNY and CDR2 SVGAGI (reference sequence). This chain's CDR3 is CASIPGGGQPQHF. Written as DNA, the CDR3 is TGTGCCAGCATTCCCGGGGGGGGGCAGCCCCAGCATTTT.

This clonotype was found a few times. The chain carries TRBV29-1 and TRBJ1-2; the D is unclear. Germline V gene lookup returns CDR1 SQVTM and CDR2 ANQGSEA. The CDR3 has 10 amino acids. V lost 1 base, J lost 12 bases, and 9 bases lay in between. The CDR3 bases are TGCAGCGTTGAAGGAGGAGTCCACACCTTC. Amino acids: CSVEGGVHTF.

V is TRBV4-1 and J is TRBJ1-5; unclear D gene. The CDR3 sequence is 17 residues long. V lost 0 bases, J lost 8 bases, and 20 bases lay in between. CDR1 is MGHRA and CDR2 is YSYEKL in the germline V gene. Here the CDR3 DNA reads TGCGCCAGCAGCCAAGAAAAATTAGGCACTCGTGCGGAGCCCCAGCATTTT. It yields the protein CASSQEKLGTRAEPQHF.

J is TRBJ1-2 and V is TRBV6-5; D ambiguous. The V gene lost 5 bases and the J gene lost 0 bases, with 13 bases spanning the gap. CDR1 is MNHEY, CDR2 SVGAGI, per germline. The CDR3 is 15 amino acids. CDR3 sequence: CASSEWSQTNYGYTF. As DNA, the CDR3 is TGTGCCAGCAGTGAGTGGTCCCAGACTAACTATGGCTACACCTTC.

The rearrangement joins TRBV7-9 to TRBJ2-7; 8 nucleotides agree with TRBD2. The CDR3 has 15 residues. Germline loops: CDR1 SEHNR, CDR2 FQNEAQ (reference sequence). V dropped 5 bases and J dropped 3; count of bases not matched to a gene: 9. The CDR3 nucleotides are TGTGCCAGCAGCCCCCCGGGTAGCGGGGACTACGAGCAGTACGTC. This translates into CASSPPGSGDYEQYV.

On this clonotype: Sequence at one end of the junction differs from germline and may be a read error. The chain joins TRBV7-9 to TRBJ2-2; 10 bases map to TRBD2. Per germline, CDR1 SEHNR and CDR2 FQNEAQ (reference sequence). The CDR3 runs 16 residues. Here the CDR3 DNA reads TGTGCCAGCATCTTAGCGGGGGGCAAGAACACCGGGGAGCTGTTTTTT. Translated, it gives CASILAGGKNTGELFF.

In its sample, this clonotype was seen many times. The genes are TRBV3-1 and TRBJ2-2, with a possible D match to TRBD2 (6 bases). The germline gives CDR1 LGHDT, CDR2 YNNKEL (reference sequence). This CDR3 spans 15 amino acids. The V end was cut by 4 bases, the J end by 0 bases, with 9 bases between. The CDR3 DNA follows: TGTGCCAGCAGCCGCGGAGGGTCGAACACCGGGGAGCTGTTTTTT. This sequence encodes CASSRGGSNTGELFF.

The CDR3 loop reads CASSRDRVNYNEQFF. The DNA of the CDR3 is TGTGCCAGCAGTCGGGACAGGGTAAACTACAATGAGCAGTTCTTC. The J gene is TRBJ2-1, the V gene TRBV12-3 or TRBV12-4; TRBD1 aligns across 9 bases. Trimming at V came to 5 bases and at J to 3 bases, leaving 5 bases not matched to a gene. The CDR3 spans 15 residues.

This clonotype was seen a few times. The chain employs TRBV5-5 and TRBJ1-2; D gene ambiguous. The germline V and J ends were trimmed by 4 bases and 5 bases, with 18 bases remaining between them. CDR1 is SGHKS and CDR2 is YYEKEE in the germline V gene (reference sequence). The length of the CDR3 is 15 residues. The CDR3 nucleotides read TGTGCCAGCAGCCTAAGTGGAGGGAAAGAATATGGCTACACCTTC. Its translation is CASSLSGGKEYGYTF.

This clonotype was observed a few times. This sequence joins TRBV15 and TRBJ1-6, with TRBD1 as a possible D gene (5 bases). CDR1 is LNHNV and CDR2 is YYDKDF in the germline V gene (reference sequence). This CDR3 is built from 12 residues. Between the trimmed V and J ends, which lost 0 bases and 16 bases, there was a span of 10 bases. CDR3 nucleotides: TGTGCCACCAGCAGAGAAAGGGGATCACTCCACTTT. Its translation: CATSRERGSLHF.

The CDR3 DNA reads as TGTGCCAGCAGTCCAGGGGTCTATGGCTACACCTTC. It codes for CASSPGVYGYTF. The V and J genes are TRBV12-3 or TRBV12-4 and TRBJ1-2; maybe TRBD1 (6 bases). The CDR3 is made up of 12 amino acids. Trimming removed 5 bases at V and 4 bases at J, with 8 bases between.

This clonotype occurred many times. The CDR3 spells CASSQADRGYEQYF. The CDR3 coding sequence is TGCGCCAGCAGCCAAGCGGACAGGGGCTACGAGCAGTACTTC. The chain has TRBV4-3 and TRBJ2-7; TRBD1 matches at 9 bases. The V segment lost 1 base and the J segment 3 bases; nucleotides outside the gene matches: 1. This CDR3 is built from 14 residues. The germline V gene encodes CDR1 LGHNA and CDR2 YSLEER.

The V and J genes are TRBV6-5 and TRBJ1-2; no definite D call. This CDR3 region has 16 residues. The V gene's germline CDR1 is MNHEY and CDR2 SVGAGI. Trimming pared 5 bases from V and 1 base from J, leaving 17 bases between. CDR3 DNA sequence: TGTGCCAGCAGTATTTCTTACTTGACGCTTAACTATGGCTACACCTTC. This translates into CASSISYLTLNYGYTF.